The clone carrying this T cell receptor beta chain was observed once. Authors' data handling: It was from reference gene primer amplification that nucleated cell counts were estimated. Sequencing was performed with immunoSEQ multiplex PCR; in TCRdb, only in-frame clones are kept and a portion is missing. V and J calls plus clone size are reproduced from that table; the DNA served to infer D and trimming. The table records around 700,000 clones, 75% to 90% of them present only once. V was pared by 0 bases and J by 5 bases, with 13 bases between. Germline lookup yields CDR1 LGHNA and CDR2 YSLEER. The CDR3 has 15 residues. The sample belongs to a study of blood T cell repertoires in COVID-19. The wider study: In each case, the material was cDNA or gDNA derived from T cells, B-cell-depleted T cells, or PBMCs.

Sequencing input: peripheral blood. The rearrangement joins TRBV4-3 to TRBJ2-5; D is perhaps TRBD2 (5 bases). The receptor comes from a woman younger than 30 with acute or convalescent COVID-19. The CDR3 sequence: CASSQDATRGETQYF. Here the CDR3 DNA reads TGCGCCAGCAGCCAAGATGCGACCAGAGGGGAGACCCAGTACTTC.